This T cell receptor (beta chain) was documented in a study of siplizumab effects on memory and regulatory T cells (dated by TCRdb to the late 2010s). Concerning the study at large: The effect of the anti-CD2 antibody siplizumab on alloreactive T-cell subsets was examined in allogeneic mixed lymphocyte reactions constructed from human PBMCs.

The cysteine opens and the phenylalanine closes a CDR3 of 19 amino acids. Here the CDR3 DNA is all that survives: 57 bases in frame from base 1. Ends trimmed: V by 3 bases, J by 2 bases; bases unmatched to a gene: 6. For CDR1 and CDR2, the germline V gene lists SGHDN and FVKESK. In the case of this clone: What this receptor recognizes is not known. Per-base qualities were not stored, and no clone one base away is much larger.

On the study overall, not on this receptor specifically: The cumulative frequency of alloreactive sequences traceable to unstimulated CD4+ memory T cells was significantly reduced by siplizumab. Because sequences below about 10^-5 frequency were poorly captured, only a minor fraction of alloreactive clones could be mapped to unstimulated subsets. The suppressive function of proliferating Tregs from siplizumab cultures was not functionally confirmed. Greater diversity appeared to be present in unstimulated naive T cells than in memory T cells, and a substantial contribution to the alloresponse seemed to be made by naive cells. For roughly 75-97% of proliferating CD4+ or CD8+ clones, no naive or memory phenotype could be assigned. Of the alloreactive CD4+ clones that could be mapped, the Treg-derived share averaged around 70% with siplizumab compared with 25% to 30% in control reactions.

The library was prepared using the immunoSEQ multiplex PCR assay. The deep sequencing platform assayed about 91,000 TCR templates per sample. Genomic DNA extracted from sorted T cells was the material used for TCRbeta CDR3 sequencing. The original pipeline was this. The R programming language was used for clonal analysis of TCRbeta CDR3 data. Alloreactive CD4+ and CD8+ clones were identified by comparing unstimulated samples to CFSE-low samples taken after the reaction. Regulatory or non-regulatory origin of alloreactive CD4+ clones was assigned by matching sequences to the sorted unstimulated Treg and non-Treg repertoires. TCRdb retrieved this table from immuneACCESS and kept in-frame rearrangements only. Not all clones are present; in checked studies, unresolved V genes account for under half, and no reason is known for the remainder. The DNA gave D and trimming, while V, J and clone size come from that table. This sample comprises about 100,000 clones, about 94% of them detected only once. The top ten hold 1% to 1.5% of the sample.

Sorted unstimulated T cells, along with proliferating T cells recovered from mixed lymphocyte reactions, underwent TCRbeta CDR3 sequencing. Fresh whole blood from some ten HLA-typed healthy donors was used as the source from which PBMCs were isolated. Unstimulated CD4+ non-regulatory T cells were FACS-sorted to map the origin of alloreactive clones. This clonotype was obtained from a human donor in good health. Material for sequencing was non-Treg CD4+ T cells sorted from blood. Per the publication, the cell subset or site label means: FACS-sorted unstimulated CD4+ non-regulatory T cells. Recombination linked TRBV14 to TRBJ2-6; 14 central bases correspond to TRBD2. The CDR3 protein sequence reads: CASSQRPGLAGAGANVLTF. The sequenced DNA: TGTGCCAGCAGCCAGCGGCCGGGACTAGCGGGAGCTGGGGCCAACGTCCTGACTTTC.